Here is one TCR beta chain with its context. Its antigen is not identified. The length of the CDR3 is 16 residues. Germline-derived CDR1 and CDR2 are SGHKS and YYEKEE (reference sequence). The V and J ends lost 6 bases and 2 bases, in that order; junction bases with no gene match: 11. These data are taken from a study of T cell responses to AZD1222 COVID-19 vaccine. General study points: Donors were chiefly white British, with a greater number of females, and clonal diversity was perhaps underestimated.

Data came from immunoSEQ multiplex PCR; TCRdb stores just in-frame clones and leaves some out. The table shows tens of thousands of clones, with around 87% occurring only once. The rearrangement links TRBV5-5 to TRBJ1-5; TRBD1 matches 7 bases. This sample comprised peripheral blood, obtained 28 days after the second AZD1222 dose. The receptor was derived from an adult who received the AZD1222 COVID-19 vaccine. In DNA form, the CDR3 reads TGTGCCAGCATTATACCCAGGGGGTTGCGCAATCAGCCCCAGCATTTT. Protein product: CASIIPRGLRNQPQHF.